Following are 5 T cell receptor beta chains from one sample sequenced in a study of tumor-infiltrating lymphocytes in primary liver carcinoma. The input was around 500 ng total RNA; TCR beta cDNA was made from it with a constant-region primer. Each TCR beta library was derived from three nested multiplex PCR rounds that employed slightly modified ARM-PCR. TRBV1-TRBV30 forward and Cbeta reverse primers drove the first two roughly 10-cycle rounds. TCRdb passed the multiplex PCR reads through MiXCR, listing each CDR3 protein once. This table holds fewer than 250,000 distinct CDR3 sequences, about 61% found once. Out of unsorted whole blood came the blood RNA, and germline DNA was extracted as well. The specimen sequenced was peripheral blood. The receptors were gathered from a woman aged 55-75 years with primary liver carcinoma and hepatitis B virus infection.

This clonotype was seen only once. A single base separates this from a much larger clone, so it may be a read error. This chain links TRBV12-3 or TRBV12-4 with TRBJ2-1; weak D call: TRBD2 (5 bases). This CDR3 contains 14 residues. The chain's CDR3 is CASSLLGSTNEQLF. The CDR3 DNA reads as TGTGCCAGCAGTTTACTTGGGAGCACCAATGAGCAGCTCTTC.

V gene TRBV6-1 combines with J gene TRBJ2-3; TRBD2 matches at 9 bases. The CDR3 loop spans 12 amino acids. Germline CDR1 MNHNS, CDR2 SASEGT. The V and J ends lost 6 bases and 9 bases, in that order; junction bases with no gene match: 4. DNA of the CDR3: TGTGCCAGCAGGACTAGCGGTATAACGCAGTATTTT. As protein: CASRTSGITQYF.

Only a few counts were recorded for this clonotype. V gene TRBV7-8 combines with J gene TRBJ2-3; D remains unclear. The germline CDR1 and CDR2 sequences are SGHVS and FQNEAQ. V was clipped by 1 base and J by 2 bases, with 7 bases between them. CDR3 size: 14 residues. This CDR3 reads CASSLGSNTDTQYF. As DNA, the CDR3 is TGTGCCAGCAGCTTAGGGTCAAACACAGATACGCAGTATTTT.

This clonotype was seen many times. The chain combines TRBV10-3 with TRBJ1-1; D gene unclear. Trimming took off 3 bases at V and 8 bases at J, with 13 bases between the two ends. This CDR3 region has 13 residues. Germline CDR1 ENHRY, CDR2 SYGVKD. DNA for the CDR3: TGTGCCATCAGTGACGGTTTATCGGACGAAGCTTTCTTT. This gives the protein CAISDGLSDEAFF.

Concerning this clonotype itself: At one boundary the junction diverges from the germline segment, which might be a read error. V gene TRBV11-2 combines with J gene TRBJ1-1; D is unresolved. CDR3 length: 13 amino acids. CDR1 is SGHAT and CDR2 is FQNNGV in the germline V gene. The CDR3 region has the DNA TGTGCCTGCAGCTCCAACTTGAACACTGAAACTTTCTTT. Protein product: CACSSNLNTETFF.